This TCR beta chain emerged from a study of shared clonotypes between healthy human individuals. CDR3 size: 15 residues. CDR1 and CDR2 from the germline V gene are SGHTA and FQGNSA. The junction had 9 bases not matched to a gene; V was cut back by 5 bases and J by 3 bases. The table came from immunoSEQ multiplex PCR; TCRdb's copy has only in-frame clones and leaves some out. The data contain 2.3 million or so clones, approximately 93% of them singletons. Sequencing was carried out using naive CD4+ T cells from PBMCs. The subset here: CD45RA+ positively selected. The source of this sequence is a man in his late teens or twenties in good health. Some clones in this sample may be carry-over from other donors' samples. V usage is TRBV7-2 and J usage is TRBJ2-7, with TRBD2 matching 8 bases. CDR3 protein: CASSLSTSAYYEQYF. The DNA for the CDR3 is TGTGCCAGCAGCCTATCGACTAGCGCGTACTACGAGCAGTACTTC.